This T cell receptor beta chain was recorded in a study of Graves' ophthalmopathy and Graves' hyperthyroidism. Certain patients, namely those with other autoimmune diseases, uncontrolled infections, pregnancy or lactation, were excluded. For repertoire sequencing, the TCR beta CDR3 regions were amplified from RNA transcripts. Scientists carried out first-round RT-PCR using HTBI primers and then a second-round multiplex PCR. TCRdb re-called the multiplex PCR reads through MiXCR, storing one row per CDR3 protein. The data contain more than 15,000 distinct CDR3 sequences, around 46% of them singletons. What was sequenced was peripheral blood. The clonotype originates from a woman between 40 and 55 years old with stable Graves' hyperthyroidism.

The CDR3 loop is CASRLGGEQGSGNTIYF. DNA of the CDR3: TGTGCCAGCAGACTAGGAGGGGAACAAGGCTCTGGAAACACCATATATTTT. J is TRBJ1-3 and V is TRBV6-6, with TRBD1 as a possible D gene (5 bases). V lost 6 bases, J lost 0 bases, and 18 bases lay in between. This CDR3 comprises 17 residues. Germline V CDR1 and CDR2: MNHNY, SVGAGI (reference sequence).